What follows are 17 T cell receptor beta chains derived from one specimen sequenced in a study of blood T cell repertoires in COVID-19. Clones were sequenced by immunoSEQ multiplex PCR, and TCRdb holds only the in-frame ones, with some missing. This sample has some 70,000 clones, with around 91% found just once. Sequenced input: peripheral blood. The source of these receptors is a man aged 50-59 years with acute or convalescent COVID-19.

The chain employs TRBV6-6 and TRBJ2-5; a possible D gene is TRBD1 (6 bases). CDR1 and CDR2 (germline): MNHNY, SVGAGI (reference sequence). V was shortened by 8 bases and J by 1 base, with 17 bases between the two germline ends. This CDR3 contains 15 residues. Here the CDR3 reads CASFRDRGGQETQYF. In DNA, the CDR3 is TGTGCCAGCTTTCGAGACAGAGGGGGCCAAGAGACCCAGTACTTC.

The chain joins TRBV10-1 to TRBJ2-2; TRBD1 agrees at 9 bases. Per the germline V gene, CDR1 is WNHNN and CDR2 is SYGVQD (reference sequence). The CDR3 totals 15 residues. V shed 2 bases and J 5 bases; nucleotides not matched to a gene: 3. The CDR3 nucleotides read TGCGCCAGCAGTGAGACAGGGACAGGGACCGGGGAGCTGTTTTTT. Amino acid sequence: CASSETGTGTGELFF.

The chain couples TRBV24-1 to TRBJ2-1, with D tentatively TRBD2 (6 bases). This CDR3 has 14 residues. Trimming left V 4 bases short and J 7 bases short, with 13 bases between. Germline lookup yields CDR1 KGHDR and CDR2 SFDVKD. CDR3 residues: CATSEPGTGNEQFF. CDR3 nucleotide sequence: TGTGCCACCAGTGAGCCCGGGACTGGGAATGAGCAGTTCTTC.

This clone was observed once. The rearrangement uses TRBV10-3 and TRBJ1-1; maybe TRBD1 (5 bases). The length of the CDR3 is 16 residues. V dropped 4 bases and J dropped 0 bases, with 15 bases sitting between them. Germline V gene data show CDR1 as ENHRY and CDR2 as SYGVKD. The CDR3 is CAISVGPNIMNTEAFF. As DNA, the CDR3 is TGTGCCATCAGTGTGGGGCCTAATATCATGAACACTGAAGCTTTCTTT.

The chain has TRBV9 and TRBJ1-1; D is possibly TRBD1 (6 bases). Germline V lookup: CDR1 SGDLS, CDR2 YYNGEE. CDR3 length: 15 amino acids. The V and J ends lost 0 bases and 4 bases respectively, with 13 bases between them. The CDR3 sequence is CASSVVEGVGTEAFF. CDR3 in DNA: TGTGCCAGCAGCGTAGTTGAGGGGGTGGGCACTGAAGCTTTCTTT.

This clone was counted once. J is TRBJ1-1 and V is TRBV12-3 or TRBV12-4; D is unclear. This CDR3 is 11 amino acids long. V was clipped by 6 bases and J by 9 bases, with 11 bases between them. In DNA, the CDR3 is TGTGCCAGCAGCCCCCGCGGGAAAGCTTTCTTT. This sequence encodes CASSPRGKAFF.

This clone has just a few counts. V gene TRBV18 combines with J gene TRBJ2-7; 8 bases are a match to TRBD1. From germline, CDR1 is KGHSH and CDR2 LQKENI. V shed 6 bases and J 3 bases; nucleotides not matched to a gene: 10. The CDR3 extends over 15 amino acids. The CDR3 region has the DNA TGTGCCAGCTCCCCCAGGACAGGGCACCTCTACGAGCAGTACGTC. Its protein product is CASSPRTGHLYEQYV.

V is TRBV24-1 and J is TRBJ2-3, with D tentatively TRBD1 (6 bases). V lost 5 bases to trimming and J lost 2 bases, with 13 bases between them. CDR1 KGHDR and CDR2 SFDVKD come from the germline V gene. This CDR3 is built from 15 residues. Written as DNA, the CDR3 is TGTGCCACCAGTGTGACAGGAGGACTCACAGATACGCAGTATTTT. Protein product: CATSVTGGLTDTQYF.

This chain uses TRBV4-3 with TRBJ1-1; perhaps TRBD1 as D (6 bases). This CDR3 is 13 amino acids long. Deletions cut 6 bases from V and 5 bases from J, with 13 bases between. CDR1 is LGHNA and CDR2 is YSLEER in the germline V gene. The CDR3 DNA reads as TGCGCCAGCAGAGGGGGTGGGGCAACTGAAGCTTTCTTT. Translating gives CASRGGGATEAFF.

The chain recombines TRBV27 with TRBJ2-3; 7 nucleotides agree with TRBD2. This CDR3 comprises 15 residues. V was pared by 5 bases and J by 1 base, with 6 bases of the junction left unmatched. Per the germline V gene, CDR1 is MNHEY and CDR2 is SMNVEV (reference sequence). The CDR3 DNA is TGTGCCAGCAGTCTCGGGACTATGGGCACAGATACGCAGTATTTT. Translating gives CASSLGTMGTDTQYF.

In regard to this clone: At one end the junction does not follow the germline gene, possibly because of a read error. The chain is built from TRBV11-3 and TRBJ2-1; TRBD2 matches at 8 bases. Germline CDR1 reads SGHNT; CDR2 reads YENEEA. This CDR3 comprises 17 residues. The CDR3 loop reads CAGSLDVGRAIYNEQFF. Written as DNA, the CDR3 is TGTGCCGGCAGCTTAGACGTCGGGAGGGCCATTTACAATGAGCAGTTCTTC.

CDR3 loop: CASSFRGGQETQYF. The DNA for the CDR3 is TGTGCCAGCAGCTTCAGGGGTGGCCAAGAGACCCAGTACTTC. This chain connects TRBV7-8 to TRBJ2-5, with D perhaps TRBD1 (6 bases). Looked up from germline, CDR1 is SGHVS and CDR2 is FQNEAQ. This CDR3 is built from 14 residues. The V and J ends lost 3 bases and 1 base respectively, with 9 bases between them.

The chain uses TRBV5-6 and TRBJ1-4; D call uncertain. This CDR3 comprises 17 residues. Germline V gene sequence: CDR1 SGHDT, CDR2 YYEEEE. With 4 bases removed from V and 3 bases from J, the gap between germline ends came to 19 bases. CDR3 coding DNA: TGTGCCAGCAGCCCGGACCCGGACTTTAAGGCTAATGAAAAACTGTTTTTT. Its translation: CASSPDPDFKANEKLFF.

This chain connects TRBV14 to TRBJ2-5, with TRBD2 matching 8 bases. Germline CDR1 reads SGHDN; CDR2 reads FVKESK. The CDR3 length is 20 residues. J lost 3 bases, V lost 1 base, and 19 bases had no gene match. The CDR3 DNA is TGTGCCAGCAGCCAAGGTTCTGGTGGGGTAGCGGGAACCTTTGAAGAGACCCAGTACTTC. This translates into CASSQGSGGVAGTFEETQYF.

The CDR3 here is CASSLGQARDTQYF. CDR3 nucleotide sequence: TGTGCCAGCTCCCTAGGACAGGCCCGGGATACGCAGTATTTT. The V and J genes are TRBV18 and TRBJ2-3; TRBD1 matches at 7 bases. CDR3 length equals 14 residues. The germline CDR1 and CDR2 sequences are KGHSH and LQKENI. The ends lost 6 bases at V and 6 bases at J; junction bases unmatched: 9.

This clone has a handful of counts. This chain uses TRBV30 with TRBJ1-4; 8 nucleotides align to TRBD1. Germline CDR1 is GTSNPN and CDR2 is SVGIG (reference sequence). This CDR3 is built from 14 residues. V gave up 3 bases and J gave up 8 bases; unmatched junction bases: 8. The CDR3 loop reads CAWSQGAAREKLFF. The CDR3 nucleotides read TGTGCCTGGAGCCAGGGGGCCGCCCGGGAAAAACTGTTTTTT.

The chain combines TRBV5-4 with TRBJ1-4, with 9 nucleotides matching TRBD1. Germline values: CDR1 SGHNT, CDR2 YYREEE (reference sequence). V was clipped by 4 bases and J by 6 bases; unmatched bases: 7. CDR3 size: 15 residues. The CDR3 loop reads CASSGPGQGYEKLFF. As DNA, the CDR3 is TGTGCCAGCAGCGGACCGGGACAGGGATATGAAAAACTGTTTTTT.